The text below deals with one TCR beta chain. Its antigen is still unknown. RNA was extracted from bulk tissue without any cell sorting. More than 3 cm separated this lung sample from the edge of the tumor. Chemotherapy-naive patients with new lung cancer underwent thoracic surgery in China, August–November 2014. A modified ARM-PCR protocol with three rounds of nested PCR amplified TCRbeta. One entry per CDR3 protein results from TCRdb running MiXCR on the multiplex PCR reads. There are approximately 66,000 distinct CDR3 sequences in the sample; around two thirds occur only once, and about 32% lies in the top ten. These data are taken from a study of tumor and adjacent non-tumor tissue in lung cancer. Study-wide background: Patients comprised approximately eleven adenocarcinoma, a couple of squamous cell carcinoma and 1 small cell lung cancer.

Overall study results and limits: Compared with tumor, normal lung showed significantly lower TCR diversity.

CDR3 length: 15 amino acids. Germline V CDR1 and CDR2: DFQATT, SNEGSKA (reference sequence). Trimming removed 5 bases at V and 0 bases at J, with 15 bases between. This TCR was recovered from a man in his sixties or seventies with non-small cell lung cancer. Sequencing was done on a sample of distant non-tumor lung tissue. J is TRBJ2-3 and V is TRBV20-1; D is perhaps TRBD1 (6 bases). CDR3 sequence: CSAPRGTHSTDTQYF. Here the CDR3 DNA reads TGCAGTGCTCCCAGGGGAACTCATAGCACAGATACGCAGTATTTT.